The text below deals with one T cell receptor (beta chain). The target antigen is unknown. Treatment of the sample: approximately 10-day PBMC culture with coronavirus spike peptide pools or control peptides (ViraFEST assay). Replacement of half the medium with fresh IL-2 medium took place on days 3 and 7. This sample is part of a study of vaccination and CD4 T cells after COVID-19. About the research overall: Spike peptides, overlapping and drawn from SARS-CoV-2, HCoV-NL63, HCoV-OC43 and HCoV-229E, were used to stimulate cells. General study findings and limits: A median of around 86% of reactive clones, in convalescent patients, became evident only post-vaccination.

Oncomine TCR Beta short-read sequencing was applied to DNA from cultured CD4+ T cells. Genomic DNA was isolated from CD4+ T cells that had been cultured. TCRdb independently ran MiXCR on the PCR reads; one entry per CDR3 protein. The data contain approximately 10,000 distinct CDR3 sequences, roughly 54% of them singletons. V trimming: 4 bases; J trimming: 1 base; junction bases outside the gene matches: 3. Germline V CDR1 and CDR2: MNHEY, SVGAGI. The CDR3 is 15 amino acids. This chain links TRBV6-5 with TRBJ2-1; 8 nucleotides match TRBD2. The sequence came from a human donor who had recovered from COVID-19. Sequencing was performed on CD4+ T cells from blood, cultured in vitro. The CDR3 protein is CASSSSGGSYNEQFF. Here the CDR3 DNA reads TGTGCCAGCAGTTCCTCGGGAGGGTCCTACAATGAGCAGTTCTTC.